A selection of T cell receptor beta chains follows, all from one sample in a study of a mutant IDH1 vaccine in newly diagnosed glioma. These receptors have no known antigen. The assay was immunoSEQ multiplex PCR, and TCRdb's table has in-frame clones only and misses some. Of fewer than 65,000 clones listed, approximately 80% were seen once; the top ten hold around 6.5%. The specimen comprised PBMCs, sampled from a glioma patient whose treatment included an IDH1 peptide vaccine. These receptors were collected from a man aged 50-59 years with glioma. CDR3s include the opening cysteine and the closing phenylalanine or tryptophan. A D gene is named only where the DNA matches it firmly. Clone size is not always given. Where it is, it says once, few, many or a class for expanded clones.

clone_size,v_call,d_call,j_call,cdr3_aa,cdr3_nt
-,TRBV5-1,TRBD2,TRBJ2-3,CASCTLAGESDTQYF,TGCGCCAGCTGCACACTAGCGGGAGAATCAGATACGCAGTATTTT
-,TRBV20-1,-,TRBJ2-1,CSASWDLRSFF,TGCAGTGCTAGCTGGGACTTAAGGAGCTTCTTC
-,TRBV19,-,TRBJ2-1,CASSIDRDNEQFF,TGTGCCAGTAGTATCGACCGGGACAATGAGCAGTTCTTC
-,TRBV18,-,TRBJ2-2,CASQESGPIGELFF,TGTGCCAGCCAAGAATCAGGGCCTATTGGGGAGCTGTTTTTT
medium-sized,TRBV6-1,TRBD2,TRBJ2-7,CASSEGTSGGYEQYF,TGTGCCAGCAGTGAAGGGACTAGCGGGGGTTACGAGCAGTACTTC
-,TRBV9,-,TRBJ2-2,CASSPSSGVTGELFF,TGTGCCAGCAGCCCCTCGTCAGGAGTCACCGGGGAGCTGTTTTTT
-,TRBV7-2,TRBD1,TRBJ1-5,CASSSNPPWTGVQPQHF,TGTGCCAGCAGCTCTAATCCCCCTTGGACAGGGGTCCAGCCCCAGCATTTT
-,TRBV11-3,-,TRBJ2-2,CASLLRGGANTGELFF,TGTGCCAGCCTGCTGAGAGGGGGGGCGAACACCGGGGAGCTGTTTTTT
-,TRBV28,-,TRBJ1-1,CASSLRGVMNTEAFF,TGTGCCAGCAGTTTAAGAGGGGTGATGAACACTGAAGCTTTCTTT
few,TRBV7-9,-,TRBJ1-1,CASSSPVGSEAFF,TGTGCCAGCAGCTCTCCCGTGGGGTCTGAAGCTTTCTTT
few,TRBV4-1,-,TRBJ2-5,CASSQRLGGTQYF,TGCGCCAGCAGCCAACGACTCGGGGGGACCCAGTACTTC
-,TRBV5-1,TRBD1,TRBJ1-1,CASTRTQGGTEAFF,TGCGCCAGCACCCGGACCCAGGGGGGCACTGAAGCTTTCTTT
-,TRBV6-6,-,TRBJ2-2,CASRQTDYTGELFF,TGTGCCAGCAGACAGACGGATTACACCGGGGAGCTGTTTTTT
-,TRBV6-5,-,TRBJ2-3,CASSYGVWGTDTQYF,TGTGCCAGCAGTTACGGGGTTTGGGGCACAGATACGCAGTATTTT
-,TRBV23-1,-,TRBJ1-3,CASSQVGAVSGNTIYF,TGCGCCAGCAGTCAAGTGGGGGCGGTCTCTGGAAACACCATATATTTT
-,TRBV6-5,TRBD1,TRBJ1-1,CASSGQGRGNTEAFF,TGTGCCAGCAGTGGACAGGGAAGAGGGAACACTGAAGCTTTCTTT
-,TRBV10-3,TRBD2,TRBJ2-7,CAISAHTLIAGGPSEQYF,TGTGCCATCAGCGCTCACACGCTAATAGCGGGGGGGCCATCCGAGCAGTACTTC